A selection of T cell receptor beta chains follows, all from one sample in a study of blood T cell repertoires in COVID-19. TCRdb's copy holds only in-frame clones and misses some; the assay was immunoSEQ multiplex PCR. This sample has tens of thousands of clones, with 80% to 90% found just once. The sample taken for sequencing was peripheral blood. All receptors derive from a woman older than 75 with acute or convalescent COVID-19. Each CDR3 is given with its conserved first and last residue. The order of the fields is J gene, V gene, CDR3 protein.

>TRBJ1-6|TRBV28
CASSSGTIYNSPLHF
>TRBJ2-3|TRBV10-3
CAISESPTSGGGTDTQYF
>TRBJ2-4|TRBV2
CASRISGGALNIQYF
>TRBJ1-4|TRBV11-2
CATSIGRGGEKLFF
>TRBJ2-2|TRBV28
CASRRNRVNTGELFF
>TRBJ1-2|TRBV2
CASSDRLSGNGNDGYTF
>TRBJ2-3|TRBV12-5
CASGFGVSTDTQYF
>TRBJ2-5|TRBV7-2
CASSMTTGAGETQYF
>TRBJ2-5|TRBV2
CASNSDGQGPIQETQYF
>TRBJ1-2|TRBV11-2
CASSLDQGANYGYTF
>TRBJ2-5|TRBV5-4
CASSTGGTGGQETQYF
>TRBJ1-2|TRBV6-2/TRBV6-3
CASSSGGNRYGYTF
>TRBJ1-5|TRBV3-1/TRBV3-2
CASSPGPSGQPQHF
>TRBJ2-2|TRBV7-2
CASSLALRGGRSGELFF
>TRBJ2-2|TRBV2
CASRHTGGYSGELFF
>TRBJ2-1|TRBV18
CASSPGTGWDEQFF
>TRBJ1-2|TRBV29-1
CSGFGTEAYGYTF
>TRBJ2-7|TRBV29-1
CSVDSGEEQYF
>TRBJ2-5|TRBV18
CASSPQSGRETQYF
>TRBJ1-5|TRBV6-6
CASSYSGRNNQPQHF
>TRBJ1-1|TRBV7-9
CASSSTGPPTEAFF
>TRBJ1-2|TRBV2
CANPTEYDYGYTF
>TRBJ2-5|TRBV19
CASSIASGGAETQYF
>TRBJ1-2|TRBV7-8
CASSLGGVYKGYTF
>TRBJ2-1|TRBV19
CASSITRGGHNEQFF
>TRBJ2-1|TRBV5-4
CASSSPSGNEQFF
>TRBJ2-2|TRBV7-8
CASSTPTGSNTGELFF
>TRBJ2-1|TRBV6-5
CASSYSSVPGSNEQFF
>TRBJ2-5|TRBV19
CASSMRETQYF
>TRBJ2-3|TRBV11-2
CASSFRDNTDTQYF
>TRBJ2-5|TRBV6-2/TRBV6-3
CASSRQGQTQYF
>TRBJ2-2|TRBV10-1
CASSPRIAGGPGELFF
>TRBJ2-2|TRBV7-2
CASSLVDRGQSTGELFF
>TRBJ1-1|TRBV19
CASSPPGGRAFF
>TRBJ1-6|TRBV6-2/TRBV6-3
CASSYSGQVNSPLHF
>TRBJ2-3|TRBV6-6
CASSRTSGGAKTDTQYF
>TRBJ1-5|TRBV19
CASSGRQGGNQPQHF
>TRBJ1-1|TRBV4-1
CASSRDRVGNTEAFF
>TRBJ2-7|TRBV10-1
CASSEGRGSYEQYF
>TRBJ1-1|TRBV18
CASSPSSRNTEAFF
>TRBJ1-1|TRBV18
CASSNRAVNTEAFF
>TRBJ1-1|TRBV7-9
CASSPAGGLNTEAFF
>TRBJ1-2|TRBV7-9
CASSRRTGFDTF
>TRBJ2-2|TRBV5-6
CASSSRAGELFF
>TRBJ2-1|TRBV28
CASSPMVRRRGGRDEQFF
>TRBJ2-2|TRBV7-9
CASSRTSGVLTGELFF
>TRBJ2-1|TRBV9
CASSVELRGGSYNEQFF
>TRBJ2-7|TRBV6-5
CASSSTPGQGYEQYF